Listed here is a single T cell receptor beta chain. The sample comes from a study of T cell changes during pregnancy in multiple sclerosis. Germline loops: CDR1 MNHEY, CDR2 SVGAGI. The CDR3 is 16 residues long. The V end was cut by 0 bases, the J end by 1 base, with 10 bases between. Only in-frame clones appear in the TCRdb table, and some are missing; sequencing was by immunoSEQ multiplex PCR. The table shows about 79,000 clones, with over 80% occurring only once. J is TRBJ1-3 and V is TRBV6-5; the D is unclear. Sample: CD4+ T cells from peripheral blood mononuclear cells, taken in the second trimester of pregnancy. The source of this sequence is a female donor with multiple sclerosis, enrolled in a pregnancy study. The CDR3 DNA reads TGTGCCAGCAGTTACTCGAGGCCGTCATCTGGAAACACCATATATTTT. Translation: CASSYSRPSSGNTIYF.